The 24 T cell receptor beta chains below come from one sample, sequenced in a study of shared clonotypes between healthy human individuals. The assay was immunoSEQ multiplex PCR, and TCRdb's table has in-frame clones only and misses some. Among hundreds of thousands of clones, around 78% were seen once, and the ten largest hold around 12%. Sequencing input: PBMCs. These receptors were collected from a woman aged 40 to 55 in good health. Some clones in this sample may be carry-over from other donors' samples.

V usage is TRBV19 and J usage is TRBJ1-4, with D perhaps matching TRBD1 (5 bases). Per germline, CDR1 LNHDA and CDR2 SQIVND (reference sequence). The CDR3 is made up of 16 amino acids. Deletions cut 2 bases from V and 5 bases from J, with 15 bases between. The CDR3 spells CASSIRLTGVNEKLFF. The CDR3, as DNA: TGTGCCAGTAGTATACGACTGACGGGGGTCAATGAAAAACTGTTTTTT.

The genes are TRBV18 and TRBJ1-5; D not certain. Germline loops: CDR1 KGHSH, CDR2 LQKENI. V was clipped by 0 bases and J by 5 bases, with 8 bases between them. The CDR3 is 14 amino acids. CDR3 region: CASSPPGRHQPQHF. The DNA for the CDR3 is TGTGCCAGCTCACCACCGGGGAGGCATCAGCCCCAGCATTTT.

This clone occurred once. The chain carries TRBV5-8 and TRBJ2-5, with 8 bases lining up with TRBD1. The CDR3 contains 15 residues. The V gene's germline CDR1 is SGHTS and CDR2 YDEGEE. V shed 3 bases, J shed 7 bases, and the junction held 11 bases outside the gene matches. CDR3 nucleotides: TGTGCCAGCAGCTCCGGACAGGGATTCTTGGGGACCCAGTACTTC. It specifies CASSSGQGFLGTQYF. Drawing the rest from reference TRBV5-8 and TRBJ2-5, the complete variable domain is EAGVTQSPTHLIKTRGQQATLRCSPISGHTSVYWYQQALGLGLQFLLWYDEGEERNRGNFPPRFSGRQFPNYSSELNVNALELEDSALYLCASSSGQGFLGTQYFGPGTRLLVL.

The rearrangement joins TRBV7-3 to TRBJ1-1; D might be TRBD1 (6 bases). The germline V gene has CDR1 SGHTA and CDR2 FQGTGA. The CDR3 runs 13 residues. Trimming left V 5 bases short and J 4 bases short, with 11 bases between. CDR3 bases: TGTGCCAGCAGCCAAACAGGGCCCACTGAAGCTTTCTTT. This translates into CASSQTGPTEAFF.

J is TRBJ2-7 and V is TRBV18, with TRBD2 matching 8 bases. Germline loops: CDR1 KGHSH, CDR2 LQKENI. This CDR3 contains 17 residues. Trimming took 1 base from V and 0 from J; bases not matched to a gene: 8. This CDR3 is CASSPRLREAVSYEQYF. The CDR3 DNA reads TGTGCCAGCTCACCACGGTTGCGGGAGGCCGTCTCCTACGAGCAGTACTTC.

This clone was observed a handful of times. The chain combines TRBV10-3 with TRBJ2-5; 8 bases map to TRBD2. The better agreement between TRBJ2-7 and the DNA end casts doubt on the J call. This CDR3 is 12 amino acids long. Looked up from germline, CDR1 is ENHRY and CDR2 is SYGVKD. This CDR3 reads CAISTSGYEQYF. CDR3 DNA: TGTGCCATCAGTACTAGCGGATACGAGCAGTACTTC.

The V call is TRBV4-2, the J call TRBJ2-5, with D perhaps matching TRBD2 (5 bases). Looked up from germline, CDR1 is LGHNA and CDR2 is YNFKEQ. CDR3 size: 14 residues. Trimming removed 3 bases at V and 1 base at J, with 9 bases between. The CDR3 loop reads CASSQGAIQETQYF. CDR3 nucleotide sequence: TGTGCCAGCAGCCAGGGAGCGATCCAAGAGACCCAGTACTTC.

The chain uses TRBV7-2 and TRBJ2-3; 10 positions match TRBD2. The CDR3 extends over 17 amino acids. V lost 1 base to trimming and J lost 1 base; unmatched junction nucleotides: 5. CDR1 is SGHTA, CDR2 FQGNSA, per germline. The CDR3 sequence is CASSLGLAGVGTDTQYF. The DNA of the CDR3 is TGTGCCAGCAGCTTAGGGCTAGCGGGAGTGGGCACAGATACGCAGTATTTT.

The chain carries TRBV14 and TRBJ1-1; D is possibly TRBD1 (5 bases). The length of the CDR3 is 15 residues. Germline CDR1 SGHDN, CDR2 FVKESK. The V end was cut by 2 bases, the J end by 0 bases, with 10 bases between. CDR3 DNA: TGTGCCAGCAGCCAAAGAGGGGCAATGAACACTGAAGCTTTCTTT. This sequence encodes CASSQRGAMNTEAFF.

The DNA for the CDR3 is TGTGCCAGCAGTGAAGGCTCCAACAGGGGGGGCAATCAGCCCCAGCATTTT. The encoded protein is CASSEGSNRGGNQPQHF. This chain connects TRBV6-1 to TRBJ1-5, with TRBD1 identical over 8 bases. The CDR3 has 17 amino acids. V was clipped by 1 base and J by 2 bases; unmatched bases: 7. The germline V gene encodes CDR1 MNHNS and CDR2 SASEGT.

Points on this clone: The same CDR3 is also encoded by other DNA sequences in this sample. The chain links TRBV5-1 to TRBJ2-7; 9 nucleotides align to TRBD2. V was pared by 6 bases and J by 5 bases, with 15 bases of the junction left unmatched. This CDR3 comprises 16 residues. Germline loops: CDR1 SGHRS, CDR2 YFSETQ. The CDR3 loop is CASKTYRGRGGDEQYF. For the CDR3, the DNA is TGCGCCAGCAAAACTTATCGCGGGAGGGGGGGCGACGAGCAGTACTTC. The full variable domain, completed using reference TRBV5-1 and TRBJ2-7, is KAGVTQTPRYLIKTRGQQVTLSCSPISGHRSVSWYQQTPGQGLQFLFEYFSETQRNKGNFPGRFSGRQFSNSRSEMNVSTLELGDSALYLCASKTYRGRGGDEQYFGPGTRLTVT.

Remarks on this clone: The germline gene is not matched at one end of the junction; a read error may be the cause. The rearrangement links TRBV7-2 to TRBJ2-2; no clear D. This CDR3 spans 14 amino acids. Germline CDR1 and CDR2: SGHTA and FQGNSA. CDR3 loop: CAISAPANTGELFF. CDR3 DNA sequence: TGTGCCATCAGCGCCCCCGCGAACACCGGGGAGCTGTTTTTT.

This rearrangement joins TRBV5-1 to TRBJ2-3; D possibly matches TRBD1 or TRBD2 (6 bases each). CDR3 size: 15 residues. V was pared by 3 bases and J by 3 bases, with 14 bases between. Germline V gives CDR1 SGHRS, CDR2 YFSETQ. Here the CDR3 DNA reads TGCGCCAGCAGCTCGGGGGCAGGGATGACAGATACGCAGTATTTT. Its translation: CASSSGAGMTDTQYF.

This clone was seen repeatedly, ten times or more. The J gene is TRBJ1-4, the V gene TRBV7-9, with a tentative D call TRBD1 (5 bases). Trimming removed 1 base at V and 7 bases at J, with 13 bases between. The germline V gene encodes CDR1 SEHNR and CDR2 FQNEAQ (reference sequence). The CDR3 runs 15 residues. The CDR3 protein is CASSLDGTKSEKLFF. Here the CDR3 DNA reads TGTGCCAGCAGCTTAGACGGGACGAAGAGTGAAAAACTGTTTTTT. Looking up the rest from reference TRBV7-9 and TRBJ1-4 gives the full variable domain: DTGVSQNPRHKITKRGQNVTFRCDPISEHNRLYWYRQTLGQGPEFLTYFQNEAQLEKSRLLSDRFSAERPKGSFSTLEIQRTEQGDSAMYLCASSLDGTKSEKLFFGSGTQLSVL.

The chain combines TRBV28 with TRBJ2-5, with D possibly TRBD2 on 6 matching bases. This CDR3 region has 12 residues. With 5 bases removed from V and 11 bases from J, the gap between germline ends came to 15 bases. The germline gives CDR1 MDHEN, CDR2 SYDVKM. CDR3 residues: CASSLSLAQQYF. In DNA, the CDR3 is TGTGCCAGCAGTCTGAGTCTAGCGCAGCAGTACTTC.

The CDR3 DNA follows: TGTGCCAGTAGTGAACGGACAGGGGGCAATCAGCCCCAGCATTTT. This gives the protein CASSERTGGNQPQHF. The chain joins TRBV19 to TRBJ1-5; 9 nucleotides match TRBD1. The V gene end was trimmed by 5 bases and the J gene end by 2 bases; junction bases not matched to a gene: 4. CDR1 is LNHDA and CDR2 is SQIVND in the germline V gene (reference sequence). The CDR3 is made up of 15 amino acids.

This clone was detected once. This chain joins TRBV5-4 and TRBJ2-3; 10 bases are a match to TRBD2. Germline V CDR1 and CDR2: SGHNT, YYREEE (reference sequence). Unmatched junction bases numbered 4, after V lost 0 bases and J lost 9 bases. This CDR3 spans 14 amino acids. Here the CDR3 reads CASSLELAGETQYF. The CDR3 nucleotides are TGTGCCAGCAGCTTGGAGCTAGCGGGAGAGACGCAGTATTTT.

The chain is built from TRBV7-9 and TRBJ1-2, with unresolved D. Trimming left V 6 bases short and J 4 bases short, with 18 bases between. Germline V gene data show CDR1 as SEHNR and CDR2 as FQNEAQ (reference sequence). This CDR3 has 15 amino acids. CDR3 bases: TGTGCCAGCAGTCCCGGGCCTCCCTCGGGCTATGGCTACACCTTC. Encoded protein: CASSPGPPSGYGYTF.

V and J are TRBV4-2 and TRBJ2-5, with 9 bases matching TRBD1. The DNA end is a closer match to TRBJ2-7, so the J assignment may be wrong. Germline CDR1 and CDR2: LGHNA and YNFKEQ. The CDR3 has 16 residues. The CDR3 is CASSREPGQGYYEQYF. The DNA for the CDR3 is TGTGCCAGCAGCCGCGAACCGGGACAGGGATACTACGAGCAGTACTTC.

The V call is TRBV14, the J call TRBJ2-1, with 12 bases fitting TRBD2. Losses at the gene ends were 1 base for V and 8 bases for J; bases not matched to a gene: 6. Germline V gene data show CDR1 as SGHDN and CDR2 as FVKESK. CDR3 length: 16 residues. The CDR3 spells CASSQARTSGIDEQFF. The CDR3 DNA reads TGTGCCAGCAGCCAAGCACGGACTAGCGGGATCGATGAGCAGTTCTTC.

This clone was counted between two and nine times. The rearrangement joins TRBV6-4 to TRBJ2-2; TRBD2 is a possible D gene (6 bases). V lost 8 bases and J lost 4, with 11 bases in between. Germline V gives CDR1 MRHNA, CDR2 SNTAGT. The CDR3 covers 13 residues. Here the CDR3 reads CASASSATGELFF. The CDR3 nucleotides read TGTGCCAGCGCCTCTAGCGCCACCGGGGAGCTGTTTTTT.

Regarding this clone: Other DNA sequences from this sample encode an identical CDR3 as well. The V and J genes are TRBV7-3 and TRBJ1-1; no clear D. Germline-derived CDR1 and CDR2 are SGHTA and FQGTGA. Trimming removed 2 bases from V and 2 bases from J, with 6 bases in between. This CDR3 is 13 amino acids long. CDR3 sequence reads: CASSLDRNTEAFF. CDR3 nucleotide sequence: TGTGCCAGCAGCTTAGACCGAAACACTGAAGCTTTCTTT.

About this clone: A much larger clone differs from this one at a single base, so this may be a read error. The genes are TRBV5-4 and TRBJ2-7; a weak D match, TRBD1 (6 bases). The CDR3 has 13 residues. The germline V gene encodes CDR1 SGHNT and CDR2 YYREEE (reference sequence). The CDR3 DNA reads as TGTGCCTGCAGCTTGGACAGCTCCTACGAGCAGTACTTC. This gives the protein CACSLDSSYEQYF.

The chain combines TRBV6-6 with TRBJ1-2, with D possibly being TRBD1 (6 bases). Germline assignment: CDR1 MNHNY and CDR2 SVGAGI (reference sequence). The CDR3 covers 14 residues. Trimming shortened V by 6 bases and J by 7 bases, and 18 bases separated the two germline ends. CDR3 nucleotides: TGTGCCAGCAGGGACGCCGCGACAGGAAGTGGCTACACCTTC. Amino acid sequence: CASRDAATGSGYTF.